The present T cell receptor (beta chain) was sequenced within a study of T cell responses to AZD1222 COVID-19 vaccine. Assay: immunoSEQ multiplex PCR; the TCRdb copy retains only in-frame clones and omits some. This table has about 160,000 clones, just over 90% appearing once. Trimming removed 9 bases from V and 8 bases from J; junction bases left unmatched: 7. The CDR3 extends over 12 amino acids. Germline V CDR1 and CDR2: ENHRY, SYGVKD. The chain uses TRBV10-3 and TRBJ2-1, with 7 bases fitting TRBD2. The sequence was obtained from an adult who received the AZD1222 COVID-19 vaccine. Sequenced material: peripheral blood, taken 28 days after the second AZD1222 dose. CDR3 coding DNA: TGTGCCATTCGGGGGGATTGGGATGAGCAGTTCTTC. This gives the protein CAIRGDWDEQFF.